The clone carrying this T cell receptor (beta chain) was counted ten times or more. The antigen remains undetermined. Molecular barcoding with unique molecular identifiers was used for the TCRbeta library. MiXCR was run by TCRdb on the PCR reads, yielding one entry per CDR3 protein. Seen here are under 850,000 distinct CDR3 sequences, around 12% observed once, and the top ten hold around 0.76%. Germline V gene lookup returns CDR1 DFQATT and CDR2 SNEGSKA (reference sequence). V was shortened by 1 base and J by 10 bases, with 11 bases between the two germline ends. This CDR3 is 12 amino acids long. The data stem from a study of T-cell reconstitution after alpha-beta-depleted transplantation in children. Overall study results and limits: The origin of high day-60 TCRbeta diversity in some patients lay in surviving recipient T cells and thymic progenitors. Most T-cell counts and diversity one year after the transplant came from T cells that were newly produced. Expanded graft clones numbering several hundred reportedly gave rise to alpha-beta T cells about two months after transplant.

This TCR derives from a girl aged 2 to 9 with congenital amegakaryocytic thrombocytopenia, due to receive a stem cell transplant. The chain carries TRBV20-1 and TRBJ2-1; D gene unclear. The sample here was PBMCs, taken before TCRalphabeta/CD19-depleted stem cell transplant. The CDR3 protein is CSARVGPHEQFF. The CDR3 DNA sequence: TGCAGTGCTAGAGTGGGCCCCCACGAGCAGTTCTTC.